Below, one T cell receptor beta chain is given with its context. Sequenced by immunoSEQ multiplex PCR; TCRdb stores in-frame clones only, minus some. The sample shows roughly 260,000 clones, approximately 86% of them seen only once. The data were obtained in a study of blood T cell repertoires in COVID-19. The length of the CDR3 is 16 residues. V lost 3 bases, J lost 5 bases, and 19 bases lay in between. From germline, CDR1 is MDHEN and CDR2 SYDVKM. The sequenced sample was PBMCs or T cells enriched from blood (not recorded which). The J gene is TRBJ1-1, the V gene TRBV28; weak D call: TRBD1 (5 bases). The TCR sequence derives from a woman aged 18 to 35 who had recovered from COVID-19. The CDR3 sequence is CASSLKGSGSLTEAFF. The CDR3 coding sequence is TGTGCCAGCAGTTTGAAGGGTTCAGGGTCTCTAACTGAAGCTTTCTTT.